The 10 T cell receptor beta chains reported below all come from one sample, sequenced in a study of cytomegalovirus exposure and HLA in healthy donors (dated by TCRdb to about 2017). Library creation used the immunoSEQ multiplex PCR assay. For the multiplex PCR, a mixture combining 60 forward primers for TCR Vbeta segments and 13 reverse primers for TCR Jbeta segments was used. The table was pulled from immuneACCESS by TCRdb, which kept in-frame rearrangements only. Such tables lose some clones; where checked, under half of the loss comes from unresolved V genes, and the rest has no known cause. Across this sample there are approximately 140,000 clones, with more than 60% seen only once. The ten largest clones capture around 9.1% of the sample. The sample comprised PBMCs. Receptors originate from a woman between 45 and 65 years old in good health and CMV-seropositive.

This chain links TRBV7-9 with TRBJ1-5; D perhaps matches TRBD1 (5 bases). The CDR3 covers 17 residues. V was clipped by 4 bases and J by 4 bases, with 20 bases between them. CDR1 SEHNR and CDR2 FQNEAQ come from the germline V gene (reference sequence). CDR3 in DNA: TGTGCCAGCAGCTACCCGCCCGGCAGGGAGGGTAATCAGCCCCAGCATTTT. This codes for CASSYPPGREGNQPQHF.

This chain uses TRBV6-5 with TRBJ1-2; TRBD1 might be the D (5 bases). Germline V gives CDR1 MNHEY, CDR2 SVGAGI. The CDR3 covers 12 residues. V was clipped by 6 bases and J by 8 bases, with 13 bases between them. CDR3 sequence (DNA): TGTGCCAGCAGCCCCACTCCAGGGGGCTACACCTTC. Residues: CASSPTPGGYTF.

This clone has only a few counts. This sequence joins TRBV11-3 and TRBJ2-3; weak D call: TRBD2 (6 bases). From germline, CDR1 is SGHNT and CDR2 YENEEA. The CDR3 spans 14 residues. V was cut by 2 bases and J by 9 bases, with 15 bases left in between. For the CDR3, the DNA is TGTGCCAGCAGCTTACGGGGGTCCGGGGAGACGCAGTATTTT. Translated: CASSLRGSGETQYF. The whole variable domain, filled in from reference TRBV11-3 and TRBJ2-3, reads EAGVVQSPRYKIIEKKQPVAFWCNPISGHNTLYWYLQNLGQGPELLIRYENEEAVDDSQLPKDRFSAERLKGVDSTLKIQPAELGDSAVYLCASSLRGSGETQYFGPGTRLTVL.

The chain recombines TRBV18 with TRBJ1-2, with 8 bases aligning to TRBD1. CDR3 length equals 15 residues. Trimming cost V 4 bases and J 4 bases; bases outside gene matches: 8. The germline gives CDR1 KGHSH, CDR2 LQKENI. The CDR3 DNA is TGTGCCAGCTCACAAGAGACAGGGGAGGGCTATGGCTACACCTTC. Its protein product is CASSQETGEGYGYTF. The whole variable domain, filled in from reference TRBV18 and TRBJ1-2, reads NAGVMQNPRHLVRRRGQEARLRCSPMKGHSHVYWYRQLPEEGLKFMVYLQKENIIDESGMPKERFSAEFPKEGPSILRIQQVVRGDSAAYFCASSQETGEGYGYTFGSGTRLTVV.

This clone was counted between two and nine times. CDR3 residues: CASSERQGDEKLFF. CDR3 coding DNA: TGTGCCAGCAGCGAACGACAGGGAGATGAAAAACTGTTTTTT. The V and J genes are TRBV5-4 and TRBJ1-4; TRBD1 aligns across 7 bases. The CDR3 loop spans 14 amino acids. Germline V gives CDR1 SGHNT, CDR2 YYREEE (reference sequence). V lost 4 bases and J lost 6; bases outside the gene matches: 6.

This chain links TRBV7-8 with TRBJ1-5, with 7 bases aligning to TRBD1. Looked up from germline, CDR1 is SGHVS and CDR2 is FQNEAQ. This CDR3 spans 15 amino acids. Trimming cost V 4 bases and J 6 bases; bases outside gene matches: 9. The chain's CDR3 is CASSSPGQKSQPQHF. In DNA, the CDR3 is TGTGCCAGCAGCTCCCCGGGACAGAAGAGTCAGCCCCAGCATTTT.

This sequence joins TRBV28 and TRBJ1-6; 7 bases map to TRBD1. This CDR3 contains 14 residues. With V trimmed by 8 bases and J by 7 bases, 8 bases remained unmatched. The V gene's germline CDR1 is MDHEN and CDR2 SYDVKM. CDR3: CASQKQGMNSPLHF. CDR3 coding DNA: TGTGCCAGCCAAAAACAGGGGATGAATTCACCCCTCCACTTT.

The chain has TRBV7-3 and TRBJ2-1; tentatively, D is TRBD2 (6 bases). The length of the CDR3 is 13 residues. With 8 bases removed from V and 10 bases from J, the gap between germline ends came to 18 bases. The germline gives CDR1 SGHTA, CDR2 FQGTGA. For the CDR3, the DNA is TGTGCCAGCGCCGAATGGAACCGGGGGGAGCAGTTCTTC. Translation: CASAEWNRGEQFF. Using reference TRBV7-3 and TRBJ2-1 for the parts outside the CDR3, the full variable domain is GAGVSQTPSNKVTEKGKYVELRCDPISGHTALYWYRQSLGQGPEFLIYFQGTGAADDSGLPNDRFFAVRPEGSVSTLKIQRTERGDSAVYLCASAEWNRGEQFFGPGTRLTVL.

The chain is built from TRBV30 and TRBJ1-5; 8 bases are a match to TRBD1. Trimming cost V 1 base and J 13 bases; bases outside gene matches: 6. Germline V gene sequence: CDR1 GTSNPN, CDR2 SVGIG (reference sequence). The CDR3 sequence is 12 residues long. The CDR3 DNA reads TGTGCCTGGAGTGGCCCTCAGGGGGCTCAGCATTTT. This encodes CAWSGPQGAQHF.

The V call is TRBV19, the J call TRBJ2-7, with TRBD1 identical over 8 bases. From germline, CDR1 is LNHDA and CDR2 SQIVND (reference sequence). V dropped 7 bases and J dropped 6; count of bases not matched to a gene: 8. The CDR3 spans 13 residues. The CDR3 is CASNLGQGGEQYF. DNA of the CDR3: TGTGCCAGTAACCTAGGACAGGGAGGCGAGCAGTACTTC.